These 5 T cell receptor beta chains were all obtained from the same sample, sequenced in a study of blood T cell repertoires in COVID-19. Measured with immunoSEQ multiplex PCR; TCRdb has only the in-frame clones, and not every one. The repertoire holds 150,000 to 200,000 clones, with around 77% as singletons. The sample comprised peripheral blood. The receptors were sampled from a man aged 55-75 years with active or convalescent COVID-19.

The chain has TRBV15 and TRBJ2-5; the match to TRBD2 covers 8 bases. Trimming took 1 base from V and 5 from J; bases not matched to a gene: 6. The CDR3 is 15 amino acids. CDR1 and CDR2 from the germline V gene are LNHNV and YYDKDF (reference sequence). The DNA for the CDR3 is TGTGCCACCAGCAGAGCCGGGGGGGGTAAGGAGACCCAGTACTTC. Encoded protein: CATSRAGGGKETQYF. Using reference TRBV15 and TRBJ2-5 for the parts outside the CDR3, the full variable domain is DAMVIQNPRYQVTQFGKPVTLSCSQTLNHNVMYWYQQKSSQAPKLLFHYYDKDFNNEADTPDNFQSRRPNTSFCFLDIRSPGLGDTAMYLCATSRAGGGKETQYFGPGTRLLVL.

The rearrangement joins TRBV19 to TRBJ2-3; the match to TRBD1 covers 7 bases. This CDR3 has 13 residues. Germline values: CDR1 LNHDA, CDR2 SQIVND (reference sequence). Trimming removed 6 bases from V and 4 bases from J; junction bases left unmatched: 4. The CDR3 loop is CASRGTAADTQYF. CDR3 DNA: TGTGCCAGTAGGGGGACAGCCGCAGATACGCAGTATTTT. The whole variable domain, remainder taken from reference TRBV19 and TRBJ2-3, is DGGITQSPKYLFRKEGQNVTLSCEQNLNHDAMYWYRQDPGQGLRLIYYSQIVNDFQKGDIAEGYSVSREKKESFPLTVTSAQKNPTAFYLCASRGTAADTQYFGPGTRLTVL.

This clone was seen a few times. The CDR3 DNA reads TGTGCCAGCAGCCAATACAGGGGTTCCGATGAAAAACTGTTTTTT. The encoded protein is CASSQYRGSDEKLFF. The V call is TRBV4-2, the J call TRBJ1-4, with 7 bases lining up with TRBD1. Germline V gene data show CDR1 as LGHNA and CDR2 as YNFKEQ. Trimming at V came to 2 bases and at J to 6 bases, leaving 6 bases not matched to a gene. CDR3 length: 15 amino acids.

The chain links TRBV20-1 to TRBJ1-1; no firm D call. CDR1 and CDR2 from the germline V gene are DFQATT and SNEGSKA (reference sequence). The germline V and J ends were trimmed by 3 bases and 4 bases, with 6 bases remaining between them. The CDR3 spans 11 residues. The CDR3 region has the DNA TGCAGTGCTAGTCCATCCACTGAAGCTTTCTTT. It specifies CSASPSTEAFF.

The chain carries TRBV7-2 and TRBJ2-2; 7 bases fit TRBD2. The CDR3 sequence is 16 residues long. Germline V gene lookup returns CDR1 SGHTA and CDR2 FQGNSA. J gave up 5 bases and V 3 bases, and 9 bases lay outside the gene matches. CDR3 sequence (DNA): TGTGCCAGCAGCTTTGTTTCGGGAGGAGGGACCGGGGAGCTGTTTTTT. It is translated as CASSFVSGGGTGELFF.